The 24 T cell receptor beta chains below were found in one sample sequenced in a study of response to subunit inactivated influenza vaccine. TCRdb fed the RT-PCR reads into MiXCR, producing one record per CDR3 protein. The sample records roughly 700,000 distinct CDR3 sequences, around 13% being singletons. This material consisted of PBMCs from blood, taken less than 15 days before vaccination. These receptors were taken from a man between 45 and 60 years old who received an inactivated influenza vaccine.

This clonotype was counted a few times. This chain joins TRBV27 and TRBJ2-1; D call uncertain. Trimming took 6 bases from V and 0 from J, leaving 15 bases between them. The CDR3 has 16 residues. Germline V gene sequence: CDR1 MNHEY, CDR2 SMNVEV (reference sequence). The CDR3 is CASSSLKVSSYNEQFF. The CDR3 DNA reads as TGTGCCAGCAGCTCCTTAAAGGTGAGCTCCTACAATGAGCAGTTCTTC.

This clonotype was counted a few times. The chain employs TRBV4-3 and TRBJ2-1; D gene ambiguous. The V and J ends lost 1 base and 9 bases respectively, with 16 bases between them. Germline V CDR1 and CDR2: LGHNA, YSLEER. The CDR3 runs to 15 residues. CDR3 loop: CASSQGAPRYGEQFF. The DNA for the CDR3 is TGCGCCAGCAGCCAAGGGGCCCCAAGATATGGTGAGCAGTTCTTC.

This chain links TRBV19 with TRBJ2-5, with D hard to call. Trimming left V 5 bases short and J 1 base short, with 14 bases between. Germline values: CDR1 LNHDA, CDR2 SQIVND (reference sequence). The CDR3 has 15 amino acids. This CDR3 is CASSVVAGGQETQYF. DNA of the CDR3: TGTGCCAGTAGTGTAGTTGCTGGCGGCCAAGAGACCCAGTACTTC.

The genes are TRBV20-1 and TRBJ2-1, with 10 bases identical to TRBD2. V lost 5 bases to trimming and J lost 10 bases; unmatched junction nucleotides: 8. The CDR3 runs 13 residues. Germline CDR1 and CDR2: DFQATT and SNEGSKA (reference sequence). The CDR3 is CSAHSGRPWEQFF. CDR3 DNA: TGCAGTGCTCATAGCGGGAGGCCATGGGAGCAGTTCTTC.

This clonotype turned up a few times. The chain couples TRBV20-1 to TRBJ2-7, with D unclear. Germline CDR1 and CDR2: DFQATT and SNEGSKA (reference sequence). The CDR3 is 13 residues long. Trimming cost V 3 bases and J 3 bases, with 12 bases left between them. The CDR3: CSARVESGYEQYF. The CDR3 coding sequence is TGCAGTGCTAGGGTCGAGTCGGGCTACGAGCAGTACTTC.

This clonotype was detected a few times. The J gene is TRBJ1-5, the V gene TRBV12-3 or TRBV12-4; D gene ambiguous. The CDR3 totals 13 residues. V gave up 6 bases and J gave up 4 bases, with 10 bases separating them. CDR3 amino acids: CASSFNMNQPQHF. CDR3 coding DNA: TGTGCCAGCAGCTTTAATATGAATCAGCCCCAGCATTTT.

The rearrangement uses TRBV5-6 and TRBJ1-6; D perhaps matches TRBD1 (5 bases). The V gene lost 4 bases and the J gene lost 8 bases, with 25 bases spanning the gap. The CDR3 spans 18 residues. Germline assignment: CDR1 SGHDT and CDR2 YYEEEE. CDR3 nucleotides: TGTGCCAGCAGCCTGTTCGTAGAACAGGCGAACTTCGATTCACCCCTCCACTTT. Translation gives CASSLFVEQANFDSPLHF.

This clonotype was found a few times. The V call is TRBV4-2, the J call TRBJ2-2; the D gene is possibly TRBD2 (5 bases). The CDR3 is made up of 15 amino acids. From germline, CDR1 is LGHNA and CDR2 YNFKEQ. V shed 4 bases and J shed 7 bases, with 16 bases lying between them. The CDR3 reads CASSPESRGYGELFF. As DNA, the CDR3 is TGTGCCAGCAGCCCCGAATCCAGAGGGTACGGGGAGCTGTTTTTT.

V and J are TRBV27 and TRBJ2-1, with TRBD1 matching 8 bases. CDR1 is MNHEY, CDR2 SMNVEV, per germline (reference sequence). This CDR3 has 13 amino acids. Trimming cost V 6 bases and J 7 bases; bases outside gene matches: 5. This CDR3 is CASRFTGGNEQFF. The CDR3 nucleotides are TGTGCCAGCAGATTTACAGGGGGGAATGAGCAGTTCTTC.

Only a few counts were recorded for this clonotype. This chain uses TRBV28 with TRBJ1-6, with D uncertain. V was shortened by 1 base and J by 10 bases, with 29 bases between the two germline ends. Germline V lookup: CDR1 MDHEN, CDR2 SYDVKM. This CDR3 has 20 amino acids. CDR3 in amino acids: CASSLSRLQRAQVRGSPLHF. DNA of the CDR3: TGTGCCAGCAGTTTATCCCGATTACAGAGGGCACAAGTAAGAGGATCACCCCTCCACTTT.

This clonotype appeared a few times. This CDR3 is CASSRGIAGSSYNEQFF. The CDR3 DNA is TGCGCCAGCAGCCGGGGGATAGCGGGTAGCTCCTACAATGAGCAGTTCTTC. The chain uses TRBV4-1 and TRBJ2-1; 7 nucleotides line up with TRBD2. V gave up 4 bases and J gave up 0 bases; unmatched junction bases: 9. The CDR3 contains 17 residues. The germline V gene has CDR1 MGHRA and CDR2 YSYEKL.

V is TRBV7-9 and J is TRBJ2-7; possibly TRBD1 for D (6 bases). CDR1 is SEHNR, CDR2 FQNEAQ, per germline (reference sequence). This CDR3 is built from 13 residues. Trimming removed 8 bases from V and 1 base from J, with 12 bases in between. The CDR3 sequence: CASEGEVSYEQYF. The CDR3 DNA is TGTGCCAGCGAGGGGGAAGTGTCCTACGAGCAGTACTTC.

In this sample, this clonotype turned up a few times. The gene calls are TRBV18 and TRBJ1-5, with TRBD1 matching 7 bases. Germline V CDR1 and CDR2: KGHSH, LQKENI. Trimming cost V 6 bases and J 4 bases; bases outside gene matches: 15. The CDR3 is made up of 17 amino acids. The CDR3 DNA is TGTGCCAGCTCTCTTAATGGAAGAGGGGGCTTGAATCAGCCCCAGCATTTT. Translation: CASSLNGRGGLNQPQHF.

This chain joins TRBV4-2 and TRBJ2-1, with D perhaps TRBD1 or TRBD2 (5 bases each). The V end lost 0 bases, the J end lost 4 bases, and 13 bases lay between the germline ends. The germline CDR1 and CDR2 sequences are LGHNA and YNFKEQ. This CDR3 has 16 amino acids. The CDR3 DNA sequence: TGTGCCAGCAGCCAAGATCTGAGGGACGGGTACAATGAGCAGTTCTTC. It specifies CASSQDLRDGYNEQFF.

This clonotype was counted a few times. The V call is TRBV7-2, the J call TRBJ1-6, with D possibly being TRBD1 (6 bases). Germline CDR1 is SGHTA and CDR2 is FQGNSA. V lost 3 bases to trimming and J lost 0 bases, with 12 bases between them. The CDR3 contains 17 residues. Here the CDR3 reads CASSFKGEHSYNSPLHF. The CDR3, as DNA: TGTGCCAGCAGCTTCAAGGGGGAACACTCCTATAATTCACCCCTCCACTTT.

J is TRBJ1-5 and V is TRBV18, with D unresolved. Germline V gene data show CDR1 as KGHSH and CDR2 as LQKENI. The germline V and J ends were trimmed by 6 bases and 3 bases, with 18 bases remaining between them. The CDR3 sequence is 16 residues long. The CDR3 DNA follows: TGTGCCAGCTCGCAATCCCTCCCGGGGTACAATCAGCCCCAGCATTTT. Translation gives CASSQSLPGYNQPQHF.

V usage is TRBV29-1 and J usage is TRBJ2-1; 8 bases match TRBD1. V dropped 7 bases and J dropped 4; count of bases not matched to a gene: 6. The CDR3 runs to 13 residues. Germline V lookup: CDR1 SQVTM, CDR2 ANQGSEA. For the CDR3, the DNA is TGCAGCGCCCAGGGGGCTGGATACAATGAGCAGTTCTTC. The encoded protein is CSAQGAGYNEQFF.

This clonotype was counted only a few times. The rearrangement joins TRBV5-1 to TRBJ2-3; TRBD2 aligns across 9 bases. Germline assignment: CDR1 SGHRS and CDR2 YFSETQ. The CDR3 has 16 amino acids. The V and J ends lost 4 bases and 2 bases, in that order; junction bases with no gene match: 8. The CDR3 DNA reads TGCGCCAGCAGCGAGGCGACTAGCGGATACACAGATACGCAGTATTTT. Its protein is CASSEATSGYTDTQYF.

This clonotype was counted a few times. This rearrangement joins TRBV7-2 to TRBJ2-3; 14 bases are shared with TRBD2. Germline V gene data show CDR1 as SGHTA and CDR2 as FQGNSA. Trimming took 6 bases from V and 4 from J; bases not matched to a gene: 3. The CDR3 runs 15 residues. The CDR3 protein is CASRVTSGRADTQYF. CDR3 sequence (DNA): TGTGCCAGCAGGGTGACTAGCGGGAGGGCAGATACGCAGTATTTT.

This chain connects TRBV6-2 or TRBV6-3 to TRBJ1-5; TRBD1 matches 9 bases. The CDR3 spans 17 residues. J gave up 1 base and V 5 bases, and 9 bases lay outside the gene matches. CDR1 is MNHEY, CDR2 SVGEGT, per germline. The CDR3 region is CASSGHRGRSSNQPQHF. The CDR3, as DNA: TGTGCCAGCAGTGGGCACAGGGGGCGATCCAGCAATCAGCCCCAGCATTTT.

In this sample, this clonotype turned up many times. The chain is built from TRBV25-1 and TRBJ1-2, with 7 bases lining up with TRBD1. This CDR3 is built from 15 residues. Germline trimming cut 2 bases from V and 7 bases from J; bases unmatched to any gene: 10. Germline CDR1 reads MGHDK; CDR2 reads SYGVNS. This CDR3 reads CASSETGAIAGGYTF. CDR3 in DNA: TGTGCCAGCAGTGAAACAGGGGCCATTGCGGGTGGCTACACCTTC.

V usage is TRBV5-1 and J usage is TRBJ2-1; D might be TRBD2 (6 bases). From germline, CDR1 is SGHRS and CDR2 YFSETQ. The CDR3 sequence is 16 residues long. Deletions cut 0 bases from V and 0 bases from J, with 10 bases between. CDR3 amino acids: CASSLEIGSSYNEQFF. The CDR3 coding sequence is TGCGCCAGCAGCTTGGAGATCGGGAGCTCCTACAATGAGCAGTTCTTC.

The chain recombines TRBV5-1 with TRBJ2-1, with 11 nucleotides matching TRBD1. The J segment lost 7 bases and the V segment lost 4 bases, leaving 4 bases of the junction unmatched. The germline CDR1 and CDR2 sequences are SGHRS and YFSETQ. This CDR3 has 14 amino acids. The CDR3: CASSRGQGGNEQFF. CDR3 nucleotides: TGCGCCAGCAGCCGGGGACAGGGGGGGAATGAGCAGTTCTTC.

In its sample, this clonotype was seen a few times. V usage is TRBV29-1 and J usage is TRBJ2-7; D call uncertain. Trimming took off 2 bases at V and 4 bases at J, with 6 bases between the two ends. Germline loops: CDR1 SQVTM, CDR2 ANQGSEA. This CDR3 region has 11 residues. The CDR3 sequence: CSVEKDYEQYF. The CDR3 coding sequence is TGCAGCGTTGAAAAAGATTACGAGCAGTACTTC.